These T cell receptor beta chains were read from a single sample in a study of T cell changes during pregnancy in multiple sclerosis. This table comes from immunoSEQ multiplex PCR, and its TCRdb copy is limited to in-frame clones, with some not included. This table has about 55,000 clones, about 95% appearing once. Material: CD8+ T cells from peripheral blood mononuclear cells, obtained after pregnancy. Every receptor here comes from a female donor with multiple sclerosis, enrolled in a pregnancy study. The conserved cysteine and the conserved F or W are not part of the CDR3 here. The order of the fields is J gene, V gene, CDR3 protein.

j_gene: TRBJ1-1
v_gene: TRBV29-1
CDR3aa: SAESTEAF

j_gene: TRBJ1-5
v_gene: TRBV6-1
CDR3aa: ASSEIAQAYSNQPQH

j_gene: TRBJ2-6
v_gene: TRBV27
CDR3aa: ASTTGTAPPGANVLT

j_gene: TRBJ1-2
v_gene: TRBV28
CDR3aa: ASTTEGEGTNYGYT

j_gene: TRBJ2-7
v_gene: TRBV4-2
CDR3aa: ASSSLGREGLIPYEQY

j_gene: TRBJ2-1
v_gene: TRBV15
CDR3aa: ATSRTSGPDEQF

j_gene: TRBJ2-2
v_gene: TRBV6-1
CDR3aa: ASSGRLESYTGELF

j_gene: TRBJ2-3
v_gene: TRBV7-3
CDR3aa: ASSSGLAGADTQY

j_gene: TRBJ2-5
v_gene: TRBV19
CDR3aa: ASSMPGLALQETQY

j_gene: TRBJ1-3
v_gene: TRBV19
CDR3aa: ASGTVRGNTIY

j_gene: TRBJ2-7
v_gene: TRBV27
CDR3aa: ASSPSGAYEQY

j_gene: TRBJ2-7
v_gene: TRBV7-6
CDR3aa: ASSLRTSGETYEQY

j_gene: TRBJ2-7
v_gene: TRBV7-2
CDR3aa: ASRSGTSYEQY

j_gene: TRBJ2-3
v_gene: TRBV13
CDR3aa: ASSLTGGFTDTQY

j_gene: TRBJ1-2
v_gene: TRBV29-1
CDR3aa: SVEDRGGTNYGYT

j_gene: TRBJ2-7
v_gene: TRBV11-2
CDR3aa: ASSLDAAYEQY

j_gene: TRBJ2-7
v_gene: TRBV4-1
CDR3aa: ASSQHDSLSSYEQY

j_gene: TRBJ1-2
v_gene: TRBV4-2
CDR3aa: ASSQKAGLGYT

j_gene: TRBJ2-7
v_gene: TRBV5-4
CDR3aa: ASSFARVSGSEQY

j_gene: TRBJ1-2
v_gene: TRBV27
CDR3aa: ASGIQGHYGYT

j_gene: TRBJ2-7
v_gene: TRBV29-1
CDR3aa: SVTGTGSGRDIYEQY

j_gene: TRBJ2-1
v_gene: TRBV6-4
CDR3aa: ASSGPGSSGLF

j_gene: TRBJ2-1
v_gene: TRBV13
CDR3aa: ASSPPLERHEQF

j_gene: TRBJ2-7
v_gene: TRBV5-5
CDR3aa: ASSLEDIMYEQY

j_gene: TRBJ2-7
v_gene: TRBV4-1
CDR3aa: ASSLSDRGDYEQY

j_gene: TRBJ2-1
v_gene: TRBV5-1
CDR3aa: ASSQGLASNEQF

j_gene: TRBJ2-7
v_gene: TRBV7-2
CDR3aa: ASSLTSGLYEQY

j_gene: TRBJ1-1
v_gene: TRBV12-5
CDR3aa: ASGLGQGNTEAF

j_gene: TRBJ2-2
v_gene: TRBV19
CDR3aa: ASSIVTGATTGELF

j_gene: TRBJ2-5
v_gene: TRBV27
CDR3aa: ASSLSSGTYETQY

j_gene: TRBJ2-2
v_gene: TRBV5-6
CDR3aa: ASSYGTGELF

j_gene: TRBJ2-2
v_gene: TRBV25-1
CDR3aa: ASSRHLAGGSGIGELF